These 8 T cell receptor beta chains came from one sample sequenced in a study of cytotoxic CD8 clonotypes in ibrutinib-treated CLL. Produced via immunoSEQ multiplex PCR; TCRdb's table is partial and in-frame only. The sample includes 160,000 or so clones, roughly four fifths of them seen just once. Sequencing used PBMCs, obtained after 12 months of ibrutinib treatment. The receptors here all came from a human donor with chronic lymphocytic leukemia.

The chain is built from TRBV9 and TRBJ2-1; maybe TRBD2 (8 bases). Germline CDR1 SGDLS, CDR2 YYNGEE. V lost 4 bases to trimming and J lost 15 bases, with 26 bases between them. CDR3 size: 15 residues. The CDR3 nucleotides are TGTGCCAGCAGCCCAGGGGGGGGTAGCGGGACGATTGCGTTCTTC. This gives the protein CASSPGGGSGTIAFF.

The V and J genes are TRBV28 and TRBJ2-1; D remains unclear. This CDR3 has 13 residues. Germline CDR1 is MDHEN and CDR2 is SYDVKM. Deletions cut 6 bases from V and 8 bases from J, with 14 bases between. The CDR3 nucleotides read TGTGCCAGCAGCCCCGTATCGGGTTATGAGCAGTTCTTC. Its translation is CASSPVSGYEQFF.

The rearrangement links TRBV5-4 to TRBJ1-4, with D uncertain. V was clipped by 1 base and J by 0 bases, with 7 bases between them. The CDR3 length is 15 residues. From germline, CDR1 is SGHNT and CDR2 YYREEE (reference sequence). CDR3 in DNA: TGTGCCAGCAGCTTGTCTGCCGCAACTAATGAAAAACTGTTTTTT. It translates to CASSLSAATNEKLFF. The variable domain in full, with the rest retrieved from reference TRBV5-4 and TRBJ1-4, is ETGVTQSPTHLIKTRGQQVTLRCSSQSGHNTVSWYQQALGQGPQFIFQYYREEENGRGNFPPRFSGLQFPNYSSELNVNALELDDSALYLCASSLSAATNEKLFFGSGTQLSVL.

This sequence joins TRBV7-2 and TRBJ2-7; possible D gene TRBD2, 8 bases. The CDR3 spans 17 residues. Germline assignment: CDR1 SGHTA and CDR2 FQGNSA. Trimming removed 4 bases from V and 2 bases from J, with 21 bases in between. As DNA, the CDR3 is TGTGCCAGCAGCTCAGGGGGAGGCGGGGGGTCCACCTACGAGCAGTACTTC. This encodes CASSSGGGGGSTYEQYF.

The V and J genes are TRBV5-1 and TRBJ2-1; 11 bases align to TRBD2. The CDR3 length is 17 residues. The germline gives CDR1 SGHRS, CDR2 YFSETQ. The junction had 11 bases not matched to a gene; V was cut back by 4 bases and J by 5 bases. This chain's CDR3 is CASSLPSGTSGNNEQFF. Written as DNA, the CDR3 is TGCGCCAGCAGCCTACCATCCGGGACTAGCGGAAACAATGAGCAGTTCTTC.

The chain couples TRBV27 to TRBJ2-1; either TRBD1 or TRBD2 may fit D (5 bases each). With 6 bases removed from V and 0 bases from J, the gap between germline ends came to 12 bases. The germline CDR1 and CDR2 sequences are MNHEY and SMNVEV (reference sequence). This CDR3 spans 15 amino acids. The CDR3 DNA sequence: TGTGCCAGCAGCTCAGGGACGAGCTCCTACAATGAGCAGTTCTTC. Its protein is CASSSGTSSYNEQFF.

The V and J genes are TRBV7-9 and TRBJ2-7; a weak D match, TRBD2 (6 bases). Trimming stripped 1 base from V and 4 bases from J, with 11 bases between. CDR1 is SEHNR and CDR2 is FQNEAQ in the germline V gene (reference sequence). The CDR3 totals 14 residues. For the CDR3, the DNA is TGTGCCAGCAGCTTAGGCCTCGGGAGTTACGAGCAGTACTTC. It codes for CASSLGLGSYEQYF.

Only a few counts were recorded for this clone. This chain uses TRBV5-8 with TRBJ2-3, with no clear D. There are 15 residues in the CDR3. V lost 0 bases and J 4 bases, leaving 12 bases between the germline ends. Looked up from germline, CDR1 is SGHTS and CDR2 is YDEGEE. In nucleotides, the CDR3 is TGTGCCAGCAGCTTGGGTACGGGTAACGCAGATACGCAGTATTTT. Translated: CASSLGTGNADTQYF.